The 21 T cell receptor beta chains given below trace back to one sample, sequenced in a study of cytomegalovirus exposure and HLA in healthy donors (TCRdb year 2017). Preparation of the library involved the immunoSEQ multiplex PCR assay. A mixture of 60 forward primers for TCR Vbeta segments and 13 reverse primers for TCR Jbeta segments was used in the multiplex PCR. TCRdb re-hosts the immuneACCESS table, in-frame sequences only. Its copies lack some clones; in the studies checked, an unresolved V gene accounts for under half of them, and the cause for the rest is not known. The sample profile shows under 200,000 clones; 84% of them were found once. The top ten clonotypes cover around 0.96% of the sample. Sequencing was performed on PBMCs. Receptor source: a man in his thirties or forties in good health and CMV-seronegative.

This sequence joins TRBV7-6 and TRBJ2-7; D uncertain. The CDR3 loop spans 14 amino acids. Germline CDR1 SGHVS, CDR2 FNYEAQ. The V end was cut by 1 base, the J end by 1 base, with 8 bases between. The CDR3 DNA sequence: TGTGCCAGCAGCTTAGACTCAAATTCCTACGAGCAGTACTTC. This gives the protein CASSLDSNSYEQYF.

This chain connects TRBV27 to TRBJ2-1; 9 nucleotides align to TRBD2. The CDR3 spans 17 residues. Trimming cost V 5 bases and J 4 bases; bases outside gene matches: 12. The germline gives CDR1 MNHEY, CDR2 SMNVEV (reference sequence). CDR3 amino acids: CASSLYRPSGVYNEQFF. Here the CDR3 DNA reads TGTGCCAGCAGTCTATACCGACCTAGCGGGGTATACAATGAGCAGTTCTTC.

CDR3 in amino acids: CASRVGLAGVKNIQYF. For the CDR3, the DNA is TGTGCCAGCAGGGTAGGGTTAGCGGGAGTCAAAAACATTCAGTACTTC. This chain connects TRBV2 to TRBJ2-4, with TRBD2 matching 9 bases. J was trimmed by 3 bases and V by 6 bases; bases with no gene match: 9. Germline-derived CDR1 and CDR2 are SNHLY and FYNNEI. This CDR3 comprises 16 residues.

This clone was detected a few times. This chain links TRBV6-5 with TRBJ2-3; D is unclear. The V end was cut by 7 bases, the J end by 5 bases, with 7 bases between. The length of the CDR3 is 11 residues. The V gene's germline CDR1 is MNHEY and CDR2 SVGAGI. CDR3 sequence (DNA): TGTGCCAGCACCCGCGGAGATACGCAGTATTTT. This sequence encodes CASTRGDTQYF.

J is TRBJ1-2 and V is TRBV6-5, with 10 bases identical to TRBD1. CDR3 size: 15 residues. Germline V gives CDR1 MNHEY, CDR2 SVGAGI. With 2 bases clipped from V and 6 bases from J, the junction kept 6 bases outside the gene matches. This chain's CDR3 is CASSYQGQGHHGYTF. CDR3 DNA: TGTGCCAGCAGTTACCAGGGACAGGGGCATCATGGCTACACCTTC.

The genes are TRBV6-4 and TRBJ2-7; TRBD1 agrees at 7 bases. The CDR3 length is 14 residues. The V gene end was trimmed by 0 bases and the J gene end by 3 bases; junction bases not matched to a gene: 2. Germline values: CDR1 MRHNA, CDR2 SNTAGT. DNA for the CDR3: TGTGCCAGCAGTGACTCAGCAGGGGGCTACGAGCAGTACTTC. It yields the protein CASSDSAGGYEQYF.

V is TRBV2 and J is TRBJ1-5; a possible D gene is TRBD1 (5 bases). The CDR3 extends over 13 amino acids. Trimming shortened V by 8 bases and J by 1 base, and 9 bases separated the two germline ends. Germline V gene lookup returns CDR1 SNHLY and CDR2 FYNNEI. The CDR3: CASLRTSNQPQHF. For the CDR3, the DNA is TGTGCCAGCCTTAGGACAAGCAATCAGCCCCAGCATTTT.

This chain joins TRBV4-1 and TRBJ2-2, with D possibly TRBD2 on 5 matching bases. The ends were cut back, 3 bases at V and 6 bases at J, with 8 bases in the middle. Germline V gene data show CDR1 as MGHRA and CDR2 as YSYEKL. The length of the CDR3 is 13 residues. The CDR3 reads CASSQRVAGELFF. Written as DNA, the CDR3 is TGCGCCAGCAGCCAGAGGGTGGCCGGGGAGCTGTTTTTT.

The rearrangement joins TRBV5-6 to TRBJ1-4; possible D gene TRBD1, 6 bases. V was pared by 5 bases and J by 7 bases, with 18 bases between. CDR1 is SGHDT and CDR2 is YYEEEE in the germline V gene. The CDR3 is made up of 15 amino acids. The CDR3 region has the DNA TGTGCCAGCAGGTCGGAAGACAGGTCGGTTGAAAAACTGTTTTTT. It is translated as CASRSEDRSVEKLFF.

This chain connects TRBV28 to TRBJ2-7; D is undetermined. CDR1 is MDHEN and CDR2 is SYDVKM in the germline V gene. The CDR3 length is 11 residues. The V end lost 8 bases, the J end lost 7 bases, and 12 bases lay between the germline ends. For the CDR3, the DNA is TGTGCCAGCGGAATAGCTAGAGAGCAGTACTTC. It encodes CASGIAREQYF.

The chain links TRBV5-6 to TRBJ2-1, with D perhaps matching TRBD2 (5 bases). This CDR3 is built from 15 residues. V lost 0 bases to trimming and J lost 1 base, with 8 bases between them. Germline loops: CDR1 SGHDT, CDR2 YYEEEE. The CDR3 is CASSLGVASYNEQFF. The CDR3 DNA reads as TGTGCCAGCAGCTTGGGAGTAGCGTCCTACAATGAGCAGTTCTTC. Full variable domain (missing parts from reference TRBV5-6 and TRBJ2-1): DAGVTQSPTHLIKTRGQQVTLRCSPKSGHDTVSWYQQALGQGPQFIFQYYEEEERQRGNFPDRFSGHQFPNYSSELNVNALLLGDSALYLCASSLGVASYNEQFFGPGTRLTVL.

V gene TRBV5-1 combines with J gene TRBJ2-1; TRBD2 is a possible D gene (5 bases). V was pared by 3 bases and J by 4 bases, with 14 bases between. The length of the CDR3 is 15 residues. The germline CDR1 and CDR2 sequences are SGHRS and YFSETQ. The CDR3 region is CASSSHLEGYNEQFF. Written as DNA, the CDR3 is TGCGCCAGCAGCTCACATCTTGAGGGTTACAATGAGCAGTTCTTC. The full variable domain, in which reference TRBV5-1 and TRBJ2-1 provide the parts outside the CDR3, is KAGVTQTPRYLIKTRGQQVTLSCSPISGHRSVSWYQQTPGQGLQFLFEYFSETQRNKGNFPGRFSGRQFSNSRSEMNVSTLELGDSALYLCASSSHLEGYNEQFFGPGTRLTVL.

V gene TRBV29-1 combines with J gene TRBJ2-5; 9 bases line up with TRBD1. J was trimmed by 5 bases and V by 5 bases; bases with no gene match: 3. Per the germline V gene, CDR1 is SQVTM and CDR2 is ANQGSEA. This CDR3 has 12 amino acids. The CDR3 here is CSVRDRAETQYF. DNA for the CDR3: TGCAGCGTTCGGGACAGGGCGGAGACCCAGTACTTC.

The chain combines TRBV19 with TRBJ2-1; 9 bases are a match to TRBD1. Germline-derived CDR1 and CDR2 are LNHDA and SQIVND (reference sequence). Trimming removed 0 bases from V and 6 bases from J; junction bases left unmatched: 6. There are 16 residues in the CDR3. In DNA, the CDR3 is TGTGCCAGTAGTATAGATTTCCGGACAGGGGCCAATGAGCAGTTCTTC. Residues: CASSIDFRTGANEQFF.

This rearrangement joins TRBV7-7 to TRBJ2-2; a possible D gene is TRBD1 (5 bases). The CDR3 spans 13 residues. V gave up 5 bases and J gave up 5 bases, with 9 bases separating them. Germline-derived CDR1 and CDR2 are SSHAT and FNYEAQ (reference sequence). The CDR3 spells CASSPQGTGELFF. The DNA of the CDR3 is TGTGCCAGCAGCCCGCAGGGAACCGGGGAGCTGTTTTTT.

This clone has a handful of counts. The genes are TRBV30 and TRBJ1-1; D not certain. The CDR3 covers 15 residues. The V gene's germline CDR1 is GTSNPN and CDR2 SVGIG (reference sequence). The ends were cut back, 2 bases at V and 4 bases at J, with 17 bases in the middle. CDR3 region: CAWSPRAQRSTEAFF. CDR3 nucleotide sequence: TGTGCCTGGAGTCCGAGGGCCCAACGGAGCACTGAAGCTTTCTTT.

This chain links TRBV2 with TRBJ1-1; 8 nucleotides agree with TRBD1. The ends lost 6 bases at V and 4 bases at J; junction bases unmatched: 7. The CDR3 is made up of 14 amino acids. Germline CDR1 is SNHLY and CDR2 is FYNNEI. CDR3 region: CASRATGVATEAFF. The CDR3 nucleotides are TGTGCCAGCAGGGCGACAGGGGTGGCCACTGAAGCTTTCTTT.

This sequence joins TRBV11-2 and TRBJ2-7; TRBD1 matches 7 bases. Germline assignment: CDR1 SGHAT and CDR2 FQNNGV. V lost 5 bases, J lost 2 bases, and 6 bases stayed unmatched. The CDR3 length is 14 residues. CDR3 in amino acids: CASSSVTGAYEQYF. DNA of the CDR3: TGTGCCAGCAGCAGTGTAACAGGGGCCTACGAGCAGTACTTC.

The gene calls are TRBV7-2 and TRBJ2-3; the D is unclear. The CDR3 loop spans 14 amino acids. With 5 bases removed from V and 1 base from J, the gap between germline ends came to 10 bases. Germline V CDR1 and CDR2: SGHTA, FQGNSA. Written as DNA, the CDR3 is TGTGCCAGCAGCCAAGTCGCGGGCACAGATACGCAGTATTTT. Amino acid sequence: CASSQVAGTDTQYF.

This chain links TRBV2 with TRBJ1-1; 7 nucleotides line up with TRBD1. Germline V gene sequence: CDR1 SNHLY, CDR2 FYNNEI. V lost 4 bases to trimming and J lost 1 base; unmatched junction nucleotides: 9. The CDR3 runs to 16 residues. CDR3 amino acids: CASSGRAGGGNTEAFF. The CDR3 DNA reads as TGTGCCAGCAGTGGGAGGGCAGGGGGAGGGAACACTGAAGCTTTCTTT.

In its sample, this clone was seen once. The chain joins TRBV15 to TRBJ1-5; D remains ambiguous. Trimming stripped 1 base from V and 6 bases from J, with 7 bases between. The V gene's germline CDR1 is LNHNV and CDR2 YYDKDF (reference sequence). This CDR3 has 13 residues. In DNA form, the CDR3 reads TGTGCCACCAGCAGAGTGCGCGGTCAGCCCCAGCATTTT. Translated: CATSRVRGQPQHF.